This T cell receptor (beta chain) was found in a study of T cell repertoires in cytomegalovirus infection. This clonotype appeared a few times. Its matching antigen is unknown. V was pared by 2 bases and J by 7 bases, with 6 bases between. Germline V CDR1 and CDR2: LGHNA, YNFKEQ. This CDR3 region has 12 residues. TCRdb fed the reads into MiXCR, producing one record per CDR3 protein. The sample yields about 52,000 distinct CDR3 sequences, around a fifth seen once. The receptor's source is a human donor in good health (CMV status not recorded). Some clones in this sample may be carry-over from other donors' samples. Sequenced material: CD8+ T cells from cultured PBMCs, taken from culture after CMV antigen stimulation. The chain joins TRBV4-2 to TRBJ2-1; D gene unclear. The chain's CDR3 is CASSQTMNEQFF. DNA for the CDR3: TGTGCCAGCAGCCAAACTATGAATGAGCAGTTCTTC.